The clone carrying this T cell receptor beta chain is classed as large (0.1 to 1%). What it binds is not known. Assay used: immunoSEQ multiplex PCR; TCRdb lists only in-frame clones, some missing. The sample records approximately 9,700 clones, about 86% being singletons. The source of the sample is a study of PD-1 blockade in mismatch repair-deficient tumors. Findings and caveats of the study: About 4.5% of the roughly 140 peptide-expanded blood TCRs were also found in tumor.

The time point was: roughly 10-day in vitro stimulation with candidate neoantigen peptide 2. PCR or immunohistochemistry showed mismatch repair deficiency in every enrolled patient. About 7 ELISpot-reactive neoantigen peptides each drove an approximately ten-day in vitro stimulation. Baseline for clone expansion was a parallel culture with no peptide. Trimming removed 7 bases from V and 3 bases from J; junction bases left unmatched: 6. CDR1 and CDR2 (germline): MDHEN, SYDVKM. The CDR3 contains 13 residues. The rearrangement uses TRBV28 and TRBJ2-7, with 7 nucleotides matching TRBD1. This clonotype was obtained from an adult with mismatch repair-deficient cancer. Source: cells cultured in vitro, taken from a patient treated with pembrolizumab. For the CDR3, the DNA is TGTGCCAGCAAAGTGACAGGGCGCTACGAGCAGTACTTC. It yields the protein CASKVTGRYEQYF.